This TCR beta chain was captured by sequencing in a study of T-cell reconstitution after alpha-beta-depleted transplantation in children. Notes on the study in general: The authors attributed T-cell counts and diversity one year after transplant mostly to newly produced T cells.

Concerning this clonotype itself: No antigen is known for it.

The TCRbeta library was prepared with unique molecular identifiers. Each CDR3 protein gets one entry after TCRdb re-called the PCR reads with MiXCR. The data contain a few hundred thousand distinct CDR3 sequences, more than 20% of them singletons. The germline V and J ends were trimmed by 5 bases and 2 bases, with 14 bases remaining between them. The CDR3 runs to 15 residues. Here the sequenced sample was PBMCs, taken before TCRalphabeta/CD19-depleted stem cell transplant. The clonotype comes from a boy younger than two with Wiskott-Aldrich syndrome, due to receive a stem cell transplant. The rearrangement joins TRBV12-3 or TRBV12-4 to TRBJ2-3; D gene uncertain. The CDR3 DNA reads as TGTGCCAGCAGTAGGGTGGCTGAGTACACAGATACGCAGTATTTT. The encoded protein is CASSRVAEYTDTQYF.